This TCR beta chain is drawn from a study of OX40 agonist ivuxolimab in advanced cancers. Study-wide points: Expansion of clones was among the lowest in partial responders at 0.1-3.0 mg/kg.

CDR1 MNHEY and CDR2 SVGAGI come from the germline V gene. The V gene end was trimmed by 1 base and the J gene end by 0 bases; junction bases not matched to a gene: 3. There are 16 residues in the CDR3. This table comes from immunoSEQ multiplex PCR, and its TCRdb copy is limited to in-frame clones, with some not included. Among almost 80,000 clones listed, around 90% were seen once. Notes on this clone: What it binds is not known.

This sample comprised CD4+ or CD8+ T cells sorted from blood, obtained in a trial of the OX40 agonist ivuxolimab. The chain has TRBV6-5 and TRBJ2-1; 7 nucleotides agree with TRBD2. This sequence originates from an adult with an advanced solid tumor such as melanoma, head and neck, liver or kidney cancer. Here the CDR3 reads CASSYWGGSSYNEQFF. CDR3 sequence (DNA): TGTGCCAGCAGTTACTGGGGCGGGAGCTCCTACAATGAGCAGTTCTTC.